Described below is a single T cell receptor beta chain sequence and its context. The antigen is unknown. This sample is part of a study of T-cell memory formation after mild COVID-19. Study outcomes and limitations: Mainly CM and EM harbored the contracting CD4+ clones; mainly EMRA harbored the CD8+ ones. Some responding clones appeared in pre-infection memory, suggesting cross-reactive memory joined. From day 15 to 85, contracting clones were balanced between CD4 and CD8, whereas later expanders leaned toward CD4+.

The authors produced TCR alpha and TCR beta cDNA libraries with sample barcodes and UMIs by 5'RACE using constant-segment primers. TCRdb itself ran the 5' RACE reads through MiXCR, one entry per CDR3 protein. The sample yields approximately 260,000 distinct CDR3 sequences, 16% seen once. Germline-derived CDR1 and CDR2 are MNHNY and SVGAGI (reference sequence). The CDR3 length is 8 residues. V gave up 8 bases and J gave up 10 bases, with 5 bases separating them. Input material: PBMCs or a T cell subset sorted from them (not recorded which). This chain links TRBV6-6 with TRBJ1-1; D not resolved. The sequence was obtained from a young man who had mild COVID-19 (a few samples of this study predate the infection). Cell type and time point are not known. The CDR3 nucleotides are TGTGCCAGCGTGGCAGCTTTCTTT. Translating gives CASVAAFF.